This T cell receptor (beta chain) was identified in a study of cytomegalovirus exposure and HLA in healthy donors. Study conclusions and caveats: Common viral pathogens (according to a later analysis) appeared linked to several of the most significant clusters. Reports described diagnosis of cytomegalovirus status by the classifier as highly specific and sensitive.

Samples came from healthy bone marrow donors. Nominal health characterized the donors when sampled, though unrecorded immune exposures were likely. This clone was seen only once. What it binds is not known. This CDR3 comprises 15 residues. The germline V and J ends were trimmed by 0 bases and 3 bases, with 8 bases remaining between them. The V gene's germline CDR1 is SGHAT and CDR2 FQDESV (reference sequence). The PCR contained 60 Vbeta and 13 Jbeta primers. Libraries were prepared by immunoSEQ multiplex PCR; TCRdb keeps only in-frame clonotypes and omits some of them. The repertoire holds 200,000 or so clones, with approximately 88% as singletons.

J is TRBJ2-2 and V is TRBV11-1, with a weak D call TRBD1 (6 bases). The clonotype was recovered from a boy aged 5-17 years in good health and CMV-seronegative. Sequencing was carried out using PBMCs. CDR3: CASSLAEGDTGELFF. In DNA, the CDR3 is TGTGCCAGCAGCTTAGCAGAGGGGGACACCGGGGAGCTGTTTTTT.